This T cell receptor (beta chain) appears in the sequencing data of a study of T-cell reconstitution after alpha-beta-depleted transplantation in children. TCRbeta library preparation incorporated unique molecular identifiers. One entry per CDR3 protein, called by TCRdb with MiXCR from the PCR reads. The sample shows approximately 240,000 distinct CDR3 sequences, approximately 9.5% of them seen only once. This clonotype was seen only a few times. The V and J ends lost 6 bases and 0 bases respectively, with 11 bases between them. The CDR3 has 14 amino acids. The sequencing used PBMCs from the stem cell graft donor, collected from the stem cell graft. The TCR originated in a human donor who donated a stem cell graft to a child with acute lymphoblastic leukemia. The chain recombines TRBV12-3 or TRBV12-4 with TRBJ1-1; unclear D gene. The CDR3: CASRRTEMNTEAFF. The CDR3 DNA reads TGTGCCAGCAGGCGTACAGAGATGAACACTGAAGCTTTCTTT.